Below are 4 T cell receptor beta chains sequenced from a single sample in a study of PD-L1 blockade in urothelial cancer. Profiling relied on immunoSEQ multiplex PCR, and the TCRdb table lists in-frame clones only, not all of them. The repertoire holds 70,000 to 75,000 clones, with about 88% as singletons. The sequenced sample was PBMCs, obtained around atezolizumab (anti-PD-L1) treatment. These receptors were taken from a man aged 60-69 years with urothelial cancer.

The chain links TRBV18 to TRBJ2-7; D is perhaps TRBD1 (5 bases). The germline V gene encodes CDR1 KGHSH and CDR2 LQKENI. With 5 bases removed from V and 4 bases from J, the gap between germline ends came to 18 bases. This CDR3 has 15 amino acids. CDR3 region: CASSSARVLKYEQYF. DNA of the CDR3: TGTGCCAGCTCATCCGCCAGGGTCCTCAAGTACGAGCAGTACTTC.

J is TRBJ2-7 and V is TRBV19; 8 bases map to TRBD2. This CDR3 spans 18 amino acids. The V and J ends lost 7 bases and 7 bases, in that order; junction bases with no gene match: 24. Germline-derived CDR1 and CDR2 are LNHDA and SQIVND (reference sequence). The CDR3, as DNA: TGTGCCAGTATCATATCCCCGAGAGGCGGGAGGTCCCCGGGTGAGCAGTACTTC. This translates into CASIISPRGGRSPGEQYF.

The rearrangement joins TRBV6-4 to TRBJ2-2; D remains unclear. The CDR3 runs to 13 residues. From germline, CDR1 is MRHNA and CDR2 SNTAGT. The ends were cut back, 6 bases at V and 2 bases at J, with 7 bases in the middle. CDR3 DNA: TGTGCCAGCAGACTATCTAACACCGGGGAGCTGTTTTTT. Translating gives CASRLSNTGELFF.

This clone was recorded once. The CDR3 region has the DNA TGTGCCAGCAGGGGGGGGGCAGTCCGGGAAGATACGCAGTATTTT. It translates to CASRGGAVREDTQYF. V is TRBV5-4 and J is TRBJ2-3, with D perhaps matching TRBD2 (7 bases). The length of the CDR3 is 15 residues. Trimming shortened V by 5 bases and J by 5 bases, and 18 bases separated the two germline ends. Germline lookup yields CDR1 SGHNT and CDR2 YYREEE (reference sequence).